Below, 2 T cell receptor beta chains from the same sample are listed, as sequenced in a study of cytomegalovirus exposure and HLA in healthy donors. In the PCR, 60 Vbeta and 13 Jbeta primers were used. TCRdb's table, derived via immunoSEQ multiplex PCR, lists solely in-frame clones and lacks some. Seen here are 120,000 or so clones, around 79% observed once, and the top ten hold approximately 1.2%. The specimen was PBMCs. These receptors came from a woman aged 25 to 39 in good health and CMV-seronegative.

This chain joins TRBV13 and TRBJ2-7; 10 nucleotides agree with TRBD2. Germline V gives CDR1 PRHDT, CDR2 FYEKMQ (reference sequence). This CDR3 spans 17 amino acids. V was clipped by 1 base and J by 4 bases; unmatched bases: 10. This CDR3 reads CASSLVKRGLAPYEQYF. CDR3 bases: TGTGCCAGCAGCTTAGTTAAGAGGGGACTAGCGCCGTACGAGCAGTACTTC.

The sample holds a few counts of this clone. The chain uses TRBV7-2 and TRBJ1-1; TRBD1 matches at 10 bases. V shed 5 bases and J 11 bases; nucleotides not matched to a gene: 17. This CDR3 comprises 16 residues. Germline V lookup: CDR1 SGHTA, CDR2 FQGNSA. The CDR3 region has the DNA TGTGCCAGCAGCCCCGACAGGGGGCGAAATCTTTTCTTGGCTTTCTTT. Protein product: CASSPDRGRNLFLAFF.